This T cell receptor beta chain was profiled in a study of Ad26.COV2.S vaccination and SARS-CoV-2 variants. Overall study context: Ad26.COV2.S was injected intramuscularly once or twice, 56 days apart.

Documented treatment: around 19 received Ad26.COV2.S at low or high dose, single or two shots; five or six received placebo; per-sample allocation not given. Day 63 after the first vaccine or placebo injection was the time point for sampling. TCRdb's table, derived via immunoSEQ multiplex PCR, lists solely in-frame clones and lacks some. The table has around 400,000 clones, approximately 90% seen once. The CDR3 runs 13 residues. CDR1 SEHNR and CDR2 FQNEAQ come from the germline V gene (reference sequence). V was cut by 7 bases and J by 2 bases, with 11 bases left in between. This clonotype originated in a person between 18 and 65 years old who received the Ad26.COV2.S COVID-19 vaccine or a placebo. The chain links TRBV7-9 to TRBJ2-5; no firm D call. This specimen was peripheral blood, taken in a trial of Ad26.COV2.S vaccine versus placebo. The CDR3 protein is CASNQGEQETQYF. CDR3 bases: TGTGCCAGCAACCAAGGAGAGCAAGAGACCCAGTACTTC.